Sequencing of this TCR beta chain was carried out in a study of regulatory T cells in long-lasting Graves disease. As for time point: persistent/refractory GD, antithyroid drugs over 5 years with positive TRAb. Extracted PBMC RNA gave rise to the TCR library. EDTA tubes received approximately 10 milliliters of drawn peripheral blood. This clonotype appeared a few times. Its target is not known. iRepertoire HTBI primers and Arm-PCR of CDR3 regions built TCR beta libraries. TCRdb ran MiXCR on the multiplex PCR reads and lists one entry per CDR3 protein. The data hold roughly 450,000 distinct CDR3 sequences, with 20% to 25% observed a single time. Study-wide results and limits: Comparison showed that persistent patients shared more public clonotypes (2,741) than new patients (about 880). TRBV28, TRBJ1-2 and TRBJ2-5 were favored in persistent disease.

Between the trimmed V and J ends, which lost 6 bases and 4 bases, there was a span of 15 bases. CDR3 length equals 14 residues. Germline-derived CDR1 and CDR2 are SEHNR and FQNEAQ (reference sequence). The TCR was taken from a female donor with Graves disease. This chain connects TRBV7-9 to TRBJ2-5, with TRBD1 as a possible D gene (5 bases). This specimen was peripheral blood mononuclear cells (PBMCs), taken when the disease was refractory, from a patient treated with antithyroid drugs. The CDR3 coding sequence is TGTGCCAGCAGGCAGGGTTGGGGTGGAGAGACCCAGTACTTC. Its translation is CASRQGWGGETQYF.